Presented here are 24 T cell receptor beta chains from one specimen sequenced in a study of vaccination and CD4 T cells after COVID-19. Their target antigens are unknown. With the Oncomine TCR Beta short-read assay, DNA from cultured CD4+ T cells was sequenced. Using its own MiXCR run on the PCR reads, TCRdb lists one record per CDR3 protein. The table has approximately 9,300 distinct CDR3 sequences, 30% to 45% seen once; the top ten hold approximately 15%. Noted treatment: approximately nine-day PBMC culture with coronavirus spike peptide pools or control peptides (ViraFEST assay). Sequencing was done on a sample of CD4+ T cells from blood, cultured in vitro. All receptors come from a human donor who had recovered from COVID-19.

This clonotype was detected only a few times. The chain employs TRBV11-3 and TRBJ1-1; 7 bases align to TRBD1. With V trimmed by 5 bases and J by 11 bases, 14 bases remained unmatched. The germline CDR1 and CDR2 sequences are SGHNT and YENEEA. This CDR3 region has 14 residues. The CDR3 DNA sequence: TGTGCCAGCAGCGGATACGGACAGGACTTCGGGGCTTTCTTT. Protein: CASSGYGQDFGAFF.

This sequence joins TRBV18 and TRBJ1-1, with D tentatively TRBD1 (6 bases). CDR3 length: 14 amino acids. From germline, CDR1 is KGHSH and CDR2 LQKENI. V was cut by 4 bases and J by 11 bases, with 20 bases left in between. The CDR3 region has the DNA TGTGCCAGCTCACAGAGACAGGCCCCAGACACGGCTTTCTTT. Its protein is CASSQRQAPDTAFF. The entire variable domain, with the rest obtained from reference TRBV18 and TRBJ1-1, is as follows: NAGVMQNPRHLVRRRGQEARLRCSPMKGHSHVYWYRQLPEEGLKFMVYLQKENIIDESGMPKERFSAEFPKEGPSILRIQQVVRGDSAAYFCASSQRQAPDTAFFGQGTRLTVV.

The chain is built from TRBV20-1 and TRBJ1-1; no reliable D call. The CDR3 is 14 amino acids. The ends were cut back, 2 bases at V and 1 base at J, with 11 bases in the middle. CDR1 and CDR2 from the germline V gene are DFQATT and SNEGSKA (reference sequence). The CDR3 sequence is CSARKGSANTEAFF. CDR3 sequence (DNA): TGCAGTGCTAGAAAGGGCTCCGCGAACACTGAAGCTTTCTTT.

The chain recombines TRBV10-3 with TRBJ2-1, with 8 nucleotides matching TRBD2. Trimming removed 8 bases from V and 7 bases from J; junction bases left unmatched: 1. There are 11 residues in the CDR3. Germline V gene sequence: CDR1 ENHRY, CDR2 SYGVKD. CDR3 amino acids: CAIRGGNEQFF. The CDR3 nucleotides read TGTGCCATCCGGGGGGGGAATGAGCAGTTCTTC.

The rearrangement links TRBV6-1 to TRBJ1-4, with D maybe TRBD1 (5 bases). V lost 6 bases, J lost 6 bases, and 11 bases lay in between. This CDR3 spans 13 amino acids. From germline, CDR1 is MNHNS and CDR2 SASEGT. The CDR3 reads CASSRGGHEKLFF. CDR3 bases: TGTGCCAGCAGCCGTGGGGGTCATGAAAAACTGTTTTTT.

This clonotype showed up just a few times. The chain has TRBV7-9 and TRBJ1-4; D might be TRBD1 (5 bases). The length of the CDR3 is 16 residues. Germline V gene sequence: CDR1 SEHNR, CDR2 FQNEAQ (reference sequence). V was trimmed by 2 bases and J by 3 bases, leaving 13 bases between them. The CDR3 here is CASSLKVGVANEKLFF. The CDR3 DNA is TGTGCCAGCAGCTTAAAAGTGGGGGTGGCTAATGAAAAACTGTTTTTT.

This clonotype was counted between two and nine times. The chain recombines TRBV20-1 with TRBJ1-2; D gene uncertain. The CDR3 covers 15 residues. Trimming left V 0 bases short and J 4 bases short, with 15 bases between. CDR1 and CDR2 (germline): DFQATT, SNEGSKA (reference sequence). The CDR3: CSARDQEIPTYGYTF. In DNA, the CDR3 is TGCAGTGCTAGAGATCAAGAGATTCCAACCTATGGCTACACCTTC.

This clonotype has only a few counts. The CDR3 DNA is TGTGCCAGCAGTTCCAGGGGGGGCGCCTTCAAAGCTTTCTTT. Protein sequence: CASSSRGGAFKAFF. The V and J genes are TRBV12-3 or TRBV12-4 and TRBJ1-1; 7 bases are a match to TRBD1. The junction had 11 bases not matched to a gene; V was cut back by 4 bases and J by 9 bases. The CDR3 totals 14 residues.

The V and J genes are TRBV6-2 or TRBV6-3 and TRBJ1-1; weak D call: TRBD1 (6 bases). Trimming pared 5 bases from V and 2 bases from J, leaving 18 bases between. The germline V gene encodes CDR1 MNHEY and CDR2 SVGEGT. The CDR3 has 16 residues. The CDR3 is CASSRQTGKVNTEAFF. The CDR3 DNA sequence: TGTGCCAGCAGTCGCCAGACAGGAAAGGTTAACACTGAAGCTTTCTTT.

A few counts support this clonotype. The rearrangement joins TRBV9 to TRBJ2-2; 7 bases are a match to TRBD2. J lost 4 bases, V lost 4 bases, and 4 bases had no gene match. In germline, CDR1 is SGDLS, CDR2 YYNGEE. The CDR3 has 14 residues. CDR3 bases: TGTGCCAGCAGCAGGACTAGGAGCACCGGGGAGCTGTTTTTT. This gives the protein CASSRTRSTGELFF.

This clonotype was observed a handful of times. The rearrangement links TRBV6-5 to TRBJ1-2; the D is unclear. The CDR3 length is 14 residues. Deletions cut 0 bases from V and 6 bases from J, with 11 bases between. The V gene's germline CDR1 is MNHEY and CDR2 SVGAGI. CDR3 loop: CASSYSKMVNGYTF. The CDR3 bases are TGTGCCAGCAGTTACTCGAAGATGGTAAATGGCTACACCTTC.

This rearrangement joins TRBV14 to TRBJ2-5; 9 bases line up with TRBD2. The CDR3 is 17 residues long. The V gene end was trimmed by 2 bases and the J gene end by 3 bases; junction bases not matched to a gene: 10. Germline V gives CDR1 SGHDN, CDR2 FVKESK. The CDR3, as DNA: TGTGCCAGCAGCCAACGAGCGGGGGGTCCCGAGAAAGAGACCCAGTACTTC. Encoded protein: CASSQRAGGPEKETQYF. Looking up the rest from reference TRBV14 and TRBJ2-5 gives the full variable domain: EAGVTQFPSHSVIEKGQTVTLRCDPISGHDNLYWYRRVMGKEIKFLLHFVKESKQDESGMPNNRFLAERTGGTYSTLKVQPAELEDSGVYFCASSQRAGGPEKETQYFGPGTRLLVL.

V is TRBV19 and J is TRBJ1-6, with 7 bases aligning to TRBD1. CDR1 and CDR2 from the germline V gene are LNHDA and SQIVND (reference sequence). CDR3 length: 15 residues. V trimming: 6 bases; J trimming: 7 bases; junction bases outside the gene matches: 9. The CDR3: CASSTTGVGNSPLHF. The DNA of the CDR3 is TGTGCCAGTAGCACAACAGGGGTGGGGAATTCACCCCTCCACTTT.

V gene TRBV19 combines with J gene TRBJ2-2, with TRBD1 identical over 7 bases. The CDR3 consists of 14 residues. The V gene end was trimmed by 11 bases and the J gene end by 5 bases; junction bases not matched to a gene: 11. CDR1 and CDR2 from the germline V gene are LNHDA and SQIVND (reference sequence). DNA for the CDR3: TGTGCCTCTCGCGACAGGGTGGGAACCGGGGAGCTGTTTTTT. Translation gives CASRDRVGTGELFF. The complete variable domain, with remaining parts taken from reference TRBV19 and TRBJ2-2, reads DGGITQSPKYLFRKEGQNVTLSCEQNLNHDAMYWYRQDPGQGLRLIYYSQIVNDFQKGDIAEGYSVSREKKESFPLTVTSAQKNPTAFYLCASRDRVGTGELFFGEGSRLTVL.

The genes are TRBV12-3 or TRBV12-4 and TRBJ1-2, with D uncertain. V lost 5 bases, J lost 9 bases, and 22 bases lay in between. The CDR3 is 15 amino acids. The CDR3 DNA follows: TGTGCCAGCAGTCCCCCCGGTGGAGCTATGGATCGCTACACCTTC. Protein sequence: CASSPPGGAMDRYTF.

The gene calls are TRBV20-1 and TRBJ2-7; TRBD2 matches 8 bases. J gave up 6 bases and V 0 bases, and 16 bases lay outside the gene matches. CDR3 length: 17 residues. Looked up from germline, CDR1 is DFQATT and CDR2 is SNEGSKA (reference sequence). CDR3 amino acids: CSARDPRGGGSKAEQYF. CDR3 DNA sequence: TGCAGTGCTAGAGACCCCCGGGGCGGGGGGAGCAAAGCCGAGCAGTACTTC.

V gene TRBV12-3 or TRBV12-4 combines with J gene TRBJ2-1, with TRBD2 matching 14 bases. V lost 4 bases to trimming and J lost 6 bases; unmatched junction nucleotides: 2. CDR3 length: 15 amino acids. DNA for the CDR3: TGTGCCAGCAGTTCGGGACTAGCGGGGGCCAATGAGCAGTTCTTC. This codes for CASSSGLAGANEQFF.

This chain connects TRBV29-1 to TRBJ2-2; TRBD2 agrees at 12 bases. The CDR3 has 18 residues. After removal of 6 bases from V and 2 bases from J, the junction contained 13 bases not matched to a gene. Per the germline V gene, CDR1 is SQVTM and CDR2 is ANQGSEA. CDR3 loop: CSVAQTSGGALNTGELFF. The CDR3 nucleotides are TGCAGCGTGGCCCAGACTAGCGGGGGAGCATTAAACACCGGGGAGCTGTTTTTT.

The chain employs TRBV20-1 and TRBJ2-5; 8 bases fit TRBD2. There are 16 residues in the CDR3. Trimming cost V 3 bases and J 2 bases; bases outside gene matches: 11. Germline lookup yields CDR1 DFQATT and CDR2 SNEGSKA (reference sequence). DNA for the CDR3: TGCAGTGCTAGGAACTTAGCGGGACTTTCTCAAGAGACCCAGTACTTC. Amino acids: CSARNLAGLSQETQYF.

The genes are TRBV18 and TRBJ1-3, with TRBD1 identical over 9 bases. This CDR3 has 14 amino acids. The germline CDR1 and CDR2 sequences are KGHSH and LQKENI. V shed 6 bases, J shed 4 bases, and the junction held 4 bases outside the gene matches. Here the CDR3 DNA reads TGTGCCAGCTCCCCCGGGACAGGGGGAAACACCATATATTTT. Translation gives CASSPGTGGNTIYF.

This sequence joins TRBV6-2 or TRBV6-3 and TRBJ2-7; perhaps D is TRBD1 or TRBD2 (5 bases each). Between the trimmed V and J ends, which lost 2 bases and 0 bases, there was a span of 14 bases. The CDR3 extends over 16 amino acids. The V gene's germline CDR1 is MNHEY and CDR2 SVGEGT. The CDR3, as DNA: TGTGCCAGCAGTTACCCCAGGGAGCTTATCTCCTACGAGCAGTACTTC. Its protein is CASSYPRELISYEQYF.

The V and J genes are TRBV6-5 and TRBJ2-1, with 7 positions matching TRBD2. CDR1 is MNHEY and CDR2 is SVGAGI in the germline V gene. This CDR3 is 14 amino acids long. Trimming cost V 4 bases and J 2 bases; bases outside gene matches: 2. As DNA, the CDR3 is TGTGCCAGCAGTTTTAGCGGGCCCTACAATGAGCAGTTCTTC. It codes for CASSFSGPYNEQFF.

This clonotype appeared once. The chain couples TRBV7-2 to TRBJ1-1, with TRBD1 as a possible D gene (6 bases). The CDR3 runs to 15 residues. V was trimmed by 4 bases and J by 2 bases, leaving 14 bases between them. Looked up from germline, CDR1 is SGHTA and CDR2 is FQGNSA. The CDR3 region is CASSYGGGGNTEAFF. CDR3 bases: TGTGCCAGCAGCTATGGGGGGGGCGGCAACACTGAAGCTTTCTTT.

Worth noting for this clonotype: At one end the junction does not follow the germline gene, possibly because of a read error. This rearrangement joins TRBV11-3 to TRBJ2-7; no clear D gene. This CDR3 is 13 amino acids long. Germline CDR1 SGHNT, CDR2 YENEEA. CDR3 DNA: TGTGCCGGCAGCTTGCGATCCGACGTAGAGCAGTACTTC. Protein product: CAGSLRSDVEQYF.